What follows describes a single T cell receptor (beta chain). Its antigen is not identified. This sample is part of a study of cytomegalovirus exposure and HLA in healthy donors. Here immunoSEQ multiplex PCR was the method, and the copy in TCRdb shows in-frame clones only, minus some. This table has around 200,000 clones, 88% appearing once. Notes on the study in general: Most TCR sequences were rare, but some public TCRs occurred in many donors. Listed as cytomegalovirus-associated were approximately 160 TCR beta chains. Within the 120 or so validation repertoires, first-cohort TCR clusters tended to co-occur, according to a later analysis.

The CDR3 runs 16 residues. After removal of 2 bases from V and 0 bases from J, the junction contained 4 bases not matched to a gene. Germline V gives CDR1 SGHRS, CDR2 YFSETQ. The specimen was PBMCs. This chain joins TRBV5-1 and TRBJ2-3; 9 positions agree with TRBD1. This receptor was obtained from a woman between 18 and 29 years old in good health and CMV-seronegative. This CDR3 reads CASSLLGTGSTDTQYF. For the CDR3, the DNA is TGCGCCAGCAGCTTATTAGGGACAGGGAGCACAGATACGCAGTATTTT.